The present T cell receptor (beta chain) was sequenced within a study of CD8 T cells in Susac syndrome. Overall study context: Within the group of sequenced Susac syndrome patients, roughly 6 had active disease and eight or nine were in remission.

Each Susac syndrome patient had definite or probable disease by recently defined criteria. A quantity of roughly 0.5 to 1 ug RNA underwent reverse transcription using random hexamers. TCRdb used MiXCR to reprocess the immunoSEQ multiplex PCR reads, holding one entry per CDR3 protein. The sample has some 200,000 distinct CDR3 sequences; 90% to 97% are singletons. The V gene's germline CDR1 is SGHDN and CDR2 FVKESK. V lost 2 bases and J 0 bases, leaving 15 bases between the germline ends. The CDR3 runs to 17 residues. This TCR was sampled from a human donor with Susac syndrome. J is TRBJ2-3 and V is TRBV14, with D unresolved. The sequenced sample was CD4+ T cells from PBMCs. The CDR3 loop reads CASSQSSVTVSTDTQYF. The CDR3 DNA sequence: TGTGCCAGCAGCCAATCCTCCGTAACGGTTAGCACAGATACGCAGTATTTT.